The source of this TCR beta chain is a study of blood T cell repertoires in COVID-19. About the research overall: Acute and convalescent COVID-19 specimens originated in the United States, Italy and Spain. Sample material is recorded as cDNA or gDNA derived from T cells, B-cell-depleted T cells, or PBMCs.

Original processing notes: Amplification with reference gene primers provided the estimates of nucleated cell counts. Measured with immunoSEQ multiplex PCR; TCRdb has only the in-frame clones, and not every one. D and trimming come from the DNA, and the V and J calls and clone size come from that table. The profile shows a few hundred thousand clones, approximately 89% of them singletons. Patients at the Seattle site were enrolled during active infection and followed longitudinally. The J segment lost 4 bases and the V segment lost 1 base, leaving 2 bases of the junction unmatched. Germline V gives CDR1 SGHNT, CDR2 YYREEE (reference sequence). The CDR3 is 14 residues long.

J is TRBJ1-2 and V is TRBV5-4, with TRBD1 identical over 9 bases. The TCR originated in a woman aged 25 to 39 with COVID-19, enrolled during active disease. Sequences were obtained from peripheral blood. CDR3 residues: CASSLSGQGYGYTF. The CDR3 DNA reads TGTGCCAGCAGCTTGTCGGGACAGGGCTATGGCTACACCTTC.